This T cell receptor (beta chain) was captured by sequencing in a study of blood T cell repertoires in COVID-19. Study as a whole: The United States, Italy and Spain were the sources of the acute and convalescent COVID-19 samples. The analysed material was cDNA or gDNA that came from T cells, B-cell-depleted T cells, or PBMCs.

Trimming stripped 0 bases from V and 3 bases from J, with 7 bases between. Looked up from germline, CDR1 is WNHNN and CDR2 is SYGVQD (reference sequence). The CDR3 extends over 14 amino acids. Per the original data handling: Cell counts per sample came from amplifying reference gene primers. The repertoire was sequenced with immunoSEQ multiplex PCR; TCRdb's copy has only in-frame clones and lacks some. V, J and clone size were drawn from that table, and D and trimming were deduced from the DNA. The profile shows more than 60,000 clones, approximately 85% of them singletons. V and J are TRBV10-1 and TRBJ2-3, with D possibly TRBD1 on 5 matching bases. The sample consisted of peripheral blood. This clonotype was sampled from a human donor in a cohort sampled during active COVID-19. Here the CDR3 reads CASSESPGTDTQYF. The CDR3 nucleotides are TGCGCCAGCAGTGAGTCTCCAGGGACAGATACGCAGTATTTT.